Each of the 12 T cell receptor beta chains below was sequenced from the same sample in a study of T cells in localized non-small cell lung cancer. The assay was immunoSEQ multiplex PCR, and TCRdb's table has in-frame clones only and misses some. The table includes about 9,800 clones, just under 45% detected once. The sequencing used lymph node tissue, collected before any cancer treatment. The receptors shown here come from a woman aged 40-69 years with stage I lung adenocarcinoma.

The chain is built from TRBV19 and TRBJ1-4; TRBD1 aligns across 7 bases. V shed 5 bases, J shed 10 bases, and the junction held 7 bases outside the gene matches. This CDR3 comprises 13 residues. From germline, CDR1 is LNHDA and CDR2 SQIVND (reference sequence). The CDR3 sequence is CASSSTGAPKLFF. The CDR3 coding sequence is TGTGCCAGTAGTTCCACAGGGGCCCCAAAACTGTTTTTT.

V gene TRBV1 combines with J gene TRBJ2-3; the table gives TRBD1 as D, unverified against the DNA. TRBV1 is a known pseudogene. The CDR3 extends over 13 amino acids. DNA for the CDR3: TGCGCCAGCAGCCAAGGGGCAGAAGATACGCAGTATTTT. As protein: CASSQGAEDTQYF.

This clone was seen a few times. The chain employs TRBV29-1 and TRBJ1-2; 8 bases are a match to TRBD1. V lost 3 bases to trimming and J lost 8 bases; unmatched junction nucleotides: 8. This CDR3 has 13 residues. Germline V gene sequence: CDR1 SQVTM, CDR2 ANQGSEA. CDR3 residues: CSVDDGQGLGYTF. In nucleotides, the CDR3 is TGCAGCGTTGACGATGGACAGGGCTTAGGCTACACCTTC.

The chain joins TRBV30 to TRBJ1-1, with no clear D. V was cut by 6 bases and J by 0 bases, with 14 bases left in between. Germline CDR1 GTSNPN, CDR2 SVGIG (reference sequence). The CDR3 is made up of 14 amino acids. DNA for the CDR3: TGTGCCTGCAGCATCTTTGGTATGAACACTGAAGCTTTCTTT. Translation gives CACSIFGMNTEAFF.

This clone was counted between two and nine times. V usage is TRBV30 and J usage is TRBJ1-2; D unresolved. The CDR3 covers 17 residues. Per germline, CDR1 GTSNPN and CDR2 SVGIG (reference sequence). Trimming removed 4 bases at V and 6 bases at J, with 27 bases between. CDR3 bases: TGTGCCTGGACCACCGCCGGACGGGAGGGATCCCAGGATGGCTACACCTTC. It is translated as CAWTTAGREGSQDGYTF.

This clone has a handful of counts. The chain employs TRBV6-8 and TRBJ1-2, with 12 bases matching TRBD1. J gave up 4 bases and V 5 bases, and 5 bases lay outside the gene matches. CDR3 length: 15 amino acids. Per germline, CDR1 MNHGY and CDR2 SAAAGT. The DNA of the CDR3 is TGTGCCAGCAGTCCCGGGACAGGGGGCCTCTATGGCTACACCTTC. This gives the protein CASSPGTGGLYGYTF.

The genes are TRBV9 and TRBJ2-7; possibly TRBD1 for D (5 bases). V lost 1 base to trimming and J lost 6 bases, with 11 bases between them. This CDR3 comprises 13 residues. Germline lookup yields CDR1 SGDLS and CDR2 YYNGEE. CDR3 in amino acids: CASSVMGQGEQYF. In DNA, the CDR3 is TGTGCCAGCAGCGTAATGGGTCAGGGCGAGCAGTACTTC.

The gene calls are TRBV28 and TRBJ2-7, with 10 bases fitting TRBD1. The J segment lost 5 bases and the V segment lost 5 bases, leaving 6 bases of the junction unmatched. This CDR3 is built from 14 residues. Germline CDR1 is MDHEN and CDR2 is SYDVKM. CDR3: CASSPGTGVDEQYF. CDR3 coding DNA: TGTGCCAGCAGTCCAGGGACAGGGGTGGACGAGCAGTACTTC.

J is TRBJ1-2 and V is TRBV1. TRBV1 is a pseudogene locus. The CDR3 is 15 amino acids. CDR3 in amino acids: CASSEVGGLDYGYTF. The CDR3 DNA follows: TGCGCCAGCAGCGAAGTAGGGGGGCTGGACTATGGCTACACCTTC.

The rearrangement links TRBV30 to TRBJ1-6, with 7 bases aligning to TRBD1. This CDR3 spans 13 amino acids. Germline assignment: CDR1 GTSNPN and CDR2 SVGIG (reference sequence). With 8 bases clipped from V and 4 bases from J, the junction kept 5 bases outside the gene matches. CDR3 sequence: CAGGGQYNSPLHF. CDR3 nucleotides: TGTGCCGGGGGGGGACAGTATAATTCACCCCTCCACTTT.

The V and J genes are TRBV29-1 and TRBJ2-7, with D perhaps being TRBD1 or TRBD2 (5 bases each). Trimming left V 4 bases short and J 3 bases short, with 19 bases between. The CDR3 spans 15 residues. CDR1 is SQVTM, CDR2 ANQGSEA, per germline. The CDR3 sequence is CSVVLGTTSIYEQYF. The CDR3 DNA follows: TGCAGCGTTGTTTTGGGGACGACCTCGATCTACGAGCAGTACTTC.

This clone came up a few times. V gene TRBV6-4 combines with J gene TRBJ2-3; 9 bases align to TRBD2. The CDR3 runs to 17 residues. Germline CDR1 and CDR2: MRHNA and SNTAGT. Trimming removed 6 bases from V and 1 base from J; junction bases left unmatched: 11. DNA of the CDR3: TGTGCCAGCAGGGCCGGCATAGCGGGGGCGGGCACAGATACGCAGTATTTT. Translating gives CASRAGIAGAGTDTQYF.